Presented here are 2 T cell receptor beta chains from one specimen sequenced in a study of metastatic and nonmetastatic thyroid tumors. Each patient came to thyroid surgery without any prior treatment (of any kind). TCRdb reanalyzed the PCR reads with MiXCR. This table has about 20,000 clones, roughly 15% appearing once. Sequencing was carried out using tumor tissue. The receptors come from a female donor with papillary thyroid cancer or a benign thyroid nodule (not recorded which). Some clones in this sample may be carry-over from other donors' samples.

The chain recombines TRBV11-3 with TRBJ1-1, with D hard to call. Trimming shortened V by 5 bases and J by 5 bases, and 15 bases separated the two germline ends. CDR1 is SGHNT and CDR2 is YENEEA in the germline V gene. CDR3 length equals 14 residues. CDR3 coding DNA: TGTGCCAGCAGCCACTCCCGCGTGAGGACTGAAGCTTTCTTT. Protein product: CASSHSRVRTEAFF.

This clone was counted only a few times. The V and J genes are TRBV10-3 and TRBJ2-7; possible D gene TRBD1, 5 bases. This CDR3 comprises 13 residues. V was clipped by 2 bases and J by 3 bases, with 8 bases between them. Germline V gene lookup returns CDR1 ENHRY and CDR2 SYGVKD. In DNA, the CDR3 is TGTGCCATCAGTGAGGGACAACACTACGAGCAGTACTTC. Translation gives CAISEGQHYEQYF.